This T cell receptor beta chain was obtained from a study of T cell changes during pregnancy in multiple sclerosis (dated by TCRdb to between 2017 and 2020). Broadly, across the study: The study examined how the T cell repertoire changed over the course of pregnancy in women with multiple sclerosis.

The library was generated by the immunoSEQ multiplex PCR assay. The source is immuneACCESS, and TCRdb retained only in-frame sequences with V and J called. Part of the clones is not carried over; for the studies checked, unresolved V genes explain less than half of this, and the remainder is unexplained. Present in this sample are about 67,000 clones, approximately 90% of which were seen just once. 1.6% of the sample belongs to the ten largest clones. Comment on this clone: Its cognate antigen has yet to be identified. No much larger clone exists at a distance of one base, and base qualities are not known.

This clonotype was sampled from a female donor in good health, enrolled as a control in a pregnancy study. The specimen was peripheral blood, collected in the first trimester of pregnancy.

CDR3 protein: CASSLGQGGYEQYF. DNA sequence: TGTGCCAGCAGCTTAGGACAGGGTGGCTACGAGCAGTACTTC. This chain is built from TRBV5-8 and TRBJ2-7, and 8 junction bases match TRBD1. Including cysteine and phenylalanine, the CDR3 has 14 amino acids. The kept DNA is CDR3 alone, 42 bases in frame from the first base. Unmatched junction bases come to 4, with V trimmed by 2 bases and J by 3 bases. CDR1 SGHTS and CDR2 YDEGEE were looked up in the germline V gene.